The clone carrying this T cell receptor (beta chain) was observed a handful of times. The antigen is unknown. V gave up 10 bases and J gave up 0 bases; unmatched junction bases: 16. This CDR3 spans 18 amino acids. The record originates from a study of T cell responses to AZD1222 COVID-19 vaccine. Study findings and constraints: Among spike-specific TCRs, nearly half reportedly target unmutated variant regions. None of the repertoires were sampled until the peak T cell response had passed. Spike as a whole was targeted by vaccine-associated CD4 TCRs, dominant at 160-218 and 743-854. After two AZD1222 doses, spike-specific TCR breadth and depth rose versus day 0.

Clones were read by immunoSEQ multiplex PCR, and TCRdb kept only the in-frame ones, dropping some. The table records some 150,000 clones, about 92% of them present only once. The sequencing used peripheral blood, collected on day 0 of AZD1222 vaccination. This chain uses TRBV6-7 with TRBJ1-5, with 9 bases matching TRBD1. TRBV6-7 carries the ORF label, with uncertain function. The sequence derives from an adult in good health. CDR3 residues: CAIRIRTGTGNSNQPQHF. For the CDR3, the DNA is TGTGCCATCCGCATAAGAACCGGGACAGGGAATAGCAATCAGCCCCAGCATTTT.